Following are 30 T cell receptor beta chains from one sample sequenced in a study of blood T cells in healthy people across ages. A sample-barcoded 5' primer and a J-beta primer mix were used in a second PCR of about 7 to 12 cycles. TCRdb processed the 5' RACE reads anew with MiXCR; each CDR3 protein has one entry. The sample consists of about 760,000 distinct CDR3 sequences, more than 55% of them appearing once. Material: blood. These receptors were taken from a man aged 40-50 years in good health.

The sample holds one count of this clonotype. V gene TRBV11-2 combines with J gene TRBJ2-7; the match to TRBD1 covers 7 bases. The DNA end is a closer match to TRBJ2-5, so the J assignment may be wrong. CDR1 and CDR2 from the germline V gene are SGHAT and FQNNGV. The CDR3 has 17 amino acids. CDR3 bases: TGTGCCAGCAGCTCGGACAGGTCATGGGGTTTGGCAGAGACCCAGTACTTC. The encoded protein is CASSSDRSWGLAETQYF.

This clonotype was seen a few times. The V and J genes are TRBV12-3 or TRBV12-4 and TRBJ2-7, with D perhaps being TRBD1 or TRBD2 (5 bases each). This CDR3 region has 13 residues. The germline V and J ends were trimmed by 6 bases and 7 bases, with 16 bases remaining between them. The DNA for the CDR3 is TGTGCCAGCAGCCTATCCGGGACGCTGGAGCAGTACTTC. This translates into CASSLSGTLEQYF.

V gene TRBV12-3 or TRBV12-4 combines with J gene TRBJ1-4; unclear D gene. The CDR3 loop spans 13 amino acids. The germline V and J ends were trimmed by 8 bases and 5 bases, with 12 bases remaining between them. The CDR3 loop reads CASCRLLNEKLFF. The CDR3 DNA sequence: TGTGCCAGCTGTAGGCTCCTGAATGAAAAACTGTTTTTT.

The rearrangement links TRBV2 to TRBJ2-5; 8 nucleotides align to TRBD2. The CDR3 runs to 13 residues. V lost 7 bases and J lost 7; bases outside the gene matches: 8. Germline assignment: CDR1 SNHLY and CDR2 FYNNEI. The CDR3 is CASTGTRDGTQYF. The CDR3 nucleotides read TGTGCCAGCACGGGGACTAGAGATGGGACCCAGTACTTC.

The rearrangement uses TRBV25-1 and TRBJ2-3, with no clear D. Trimming cost V 3 bases and J 6 bases, with 4 bases left between them. The germline V gene encodes CDR1 MGHDK and CDR2 SYGVNS. The CDR3 is 11 residues long. The CDR3 coding sequence is TGTGCCAGCAGTGATATGGATACGCAGTATTTT. This sequence encodes CASSDMDTQYF.

This clonotype turned up a few times. The V call is TRBV5-1, the J call TRBJ2-3; 16 bases agree with TRBD2. Unmatched junction bases numbered 5, after V lost 7 bases and J lost 6 bases. CDR1 and CDR2 from the germline V gene are SGHRS and YFSETQ. The CDR3 runs to 15 residues. CDR3 bases: TGCGCCAGCGCGACGGGACTAGCGGGAGGGGATACGCAGTATTTT. This codes for CASATGLAGGDTQYF.

The chain uses TRBV29-1 and TRBJ2-7, with 12 bases fitting TRBD1. CDR1 and CDR2 from the germline V gene are SQVTM and ANQGSEA. This CDR3 region has 13 residues. V gave up 6 bases and J gave up 4 bases; unmatched junction bases: 4. The CDR3 nucleotides read TGCAGCGTGGGACAGGGGGCGCAATACGAGCAGTACTTC. Amino acid sequence: CSVGQGAQYEQYF.

This chain joins TRBV12-3 or TRBV12-4 and TRBJ1-1; D is undetermined. Trimming pared 10 bases from V and 8 bases from J, leaving 14 bases between. CDR3 length: 11 amino acids. The CDR3 nucleotides are TGTGCCATCTTTATGGCGGGCGAAGCTTTCTTT. Translated, it gives CAIFMAGEAFF.

This clonotype was observed a few times. This chain connects TRBV6-1 to TRBJ2-5; D possibly corresponds to TRBD1 (6 bases). CDR1 is MNHNS and CDR2 is SASEGT in the germline V gene. CDR3 length: 15 residues. Trimming left V 1 base short and J 2 bases short, with 11 bases between. The CDR3 nucleotides read TGTGCCAGCAGTGAAGGAGGGACACCGCAAGAGACCCAGTACTTC. Amino acid sequence: CASSEGGTPQETQYF.

Note on this clonotype: At one end the junction does not follow the germline gene, possibly because of a read error. The chain links TRBV27 to TRBJ2-1; possibly TRBD1 for D (6 bases). CDR1 and CDR2 (germline): MNHEY, SMNVEV (reference sequence). The CDR3 loop spans 16 amino acids. Here the CDR3 DNA reads TGTGCCAGCAGTAAGCCGGGACAAGTGACTGACAATGGGCAGTTCTTC. Translated: CASSKPGQVTDNGQFF.

This clonotype was seen a few times. The CDR3 DNA reads TGTGCCAGCAGTACCGACCCCCACTATGGCTACACCTTC. Translated: CASSTDPHYGYTF. The rearrangement joins TRBV27 to TRBJ1-2; D gene unclear. Trimming stripped 5 bases from V and 3 bases from J, with 10 bases between. The CDR3 loop spans 13 amino acids. Germline CDR1 reads MNHEY; CDR2 reads SMNVEV (reference sequence).

J is TRBJ2-3 and V is TRBV7-3, with 7 bases matching TRBD2. Germline assignment: CDR1 SGHTA and CDR2 FQGTGA. CDR3 length: 14 residues. J was trimmed by 0 bases and V by 6 bases; bases with no gene match: 3. This CDR3 reads CASRLGGSTDTQYF. The CDR3 DNA follows: TGTGCCAGCAGGCTGGGGGGGAGCACAGATACGCAGTATTTT.

The chain uses TRBV12-3 or TRBV12-4 and TRBJ2-7; 9 positions match TRBD1. This CDR3 comprises 15 residues. V shed 5 bases and J 3 bases; nucleotides not matched to a gene: 8. CDR3 sequence: CASSRTGTGNYEQYF. The CDR3 DNA is TGTGCCAGCAGTCGAACCGGGACAGGGAACTACGAGCAGTACTTC.

This sequence joins TRBV20-1 and TRBJ2-7; D perhaps matches TRBD2 (6 bases). The length of the CDR3 is 15 residues. V was clipped by 6 bases and J by 2 bases, with 20 bases between them. Germline-derived CDR1 and CDR2 are DFQATT and SNEGSKA (reference sequence). CDR3 amino acids: CSAQTPGLRTYEQYF. The CDR3, as DNA: TGCAGTGCGCAAACACCGGGACTGCGAACCTACGAGCAGTACTTC.

The CDR3 reads CASSWGLAGGQTQETQYF. CDR3 DNA sequence: TGCGCCAGCAGCTGGGGACTAGCGGGGGGTCAGACGCAAGAGACCCAGTACTTC. The rearrangement links TRBV5-1 to TRBJ2-5; TRBD2 agrees at 15 bases. The CDR3 sequence is 18 residues long. Trimming cost V 3 bases and J 2 bases; bases outside gene matches: 8. Germline V lookup: CDR1 SGHRS, CDR2 YFSETQ.

This chain joins TRBV6-2 or TRBV6-3 and TRBJ2-7, with D tentatively TRBD2 (6 bases). V was trimmed by 6 bases and J by 7 bases, leaving 22 bases between them. CDR1 and CDR2 from the germline V gene are MNHEY and SVGEGT. The CDR3 is 15 residues long. The CDR3 is CASSTTGGGTGEQYF. CDR3 coding DNA: TGTGCCAGCAGCACCACAGGCGGAGGGACGGGGGAGCAGTACTTC.

The CDR3 DNA is TGTGCCAGCAGCCCAAAGCCTGGGACAGGGGTTGGAGAGACCCAGTACTTC. Translation gives CASSPKPGTGVGETQYF. The V gene is TRBV9, the J gene TRBJ2-5, with 10 bases that match TRBD1. The CDR3 is 17 amino acids. V lost 4 bases, J lost 4 bases, and 13 bases stayed unmatched. Looked up from germline, CDR1 is SGDLS and CDR2 is YYNGEE. Drawing the rest from reference TRBV9 and TRBJ2-5, the complete variable domain is DSGVTQTPKHLITATGQRVTLRCSPRSGDLSVYWYQQSLDQGLQFLIQYYNGEERAKGNILERFSAQQFPDLHSELNLSSLELGDSALYFCASSPKPGTGVGETQYFGPGTRLLVL.

V is TRBV15 and J is TRBJ2-1, with 8 bases matching TRBD2. The length of the CDR3 is 14 residues. Unmatched junction bases numbered 1, after V lost 0 bases and J lost 6 bases. CDR1 LNHNV and CDR2 YYDKDF come from the germline V gene (reference sequence). CDR3 loop: CATSRDTSGNEQFF. The CDR3 DNA sequence: TGTGCCACCAGCAGAGATACTAGCGGCAATGAGCAGTTCTTC.

This chain links TRBV28 with TRBJ2-7; either TRBD1 or TRBD2 may supply D (5 bases each). CDR1 is MDHEN and CDR2 is SYDVKM in the germline V gene. Trimming took off 9 bases at V and 2 bases at J, with 14 bases between the two ends. This CDR3 is 13 amino acids long. The CDR3 reads CASSGTVTYEQYF. In nucleotides, the CDR3 is TGTGCCAGTTCCGGGACGGTAACCTACGAGCAGTACTTC. The entire variable domain, with the rest obtained from reference TRBV28 and TRBJ2-7, is as follows: DVKVTQSSRYLVKRTGEKVFLECVQDMDHENMFWYRQDPGLGLRLIYFSYDVKMKEKGDIPEGYSVSREKKERFSLILESASTNQTSMYLCASSGTVTYEQYFGPGTRLTVT.

This clonotype came up a few times. The gene calls are TRBV20-1 and TRBJ1-1; TRBD1 is a possible D gene (6 bases). CDR1 and CDR2 (germline): DFQATT, SNEGSKA (reference sequence). Trimming stripped 5 bases from V and 4 bases from J, with 8 bases between. This CDR3 has 11 amino acids. The CDR3 sequence is CSAPTGTEAFF. CDR3 nucleotides: TGCAGTGCTCCGACAGGCACTGAAGCTTTCTTT.

V gene TRBV11-2 combines with J gene TRBJ1-2; D remains ambiguous. Trimming pared 5 bases from V and 2 bases from J, leaving 12 bases between. CDR1 and CDR2 (germline): SGHAT, FQNNGV. CDR3 length: 14 residues. The CDR3 nucleotides are TGTGCCAGCAGCCAAACTGGACGAAACTATGGCTACACCTTC. Amino acid sequence: CASSQTGRNYGYTF.

This chain joins TRBV4-2 and TRBJ2-5; TRBD2 is a possible D gene (6 bases). The CDR3 totals 15 residues. V was pared by 3 bases and J by 4 bases, with 15 bases between. Germline V lookup: CDR1 LGHNA, CDR2 YNFKEQ. CDR3: CASSQVARGTETQYF. CDR3 sequence (DNA): TGTGCCAGCAGCCAGGTAGCGCGGGGCACAGAGACCCAGTACTTC.

The V gene is TRBV14, the J gene TRBJ2-7, with 9 bases fitting TRBD1. Germline V gene data show CDR1 as SGHDN and CDR2 as FVKESK. The CDR3 contains 16 residues. The junction had 11 bases not matched to a gene; V was cut back by 1 base and J by 7 bases. CDR3 residues: CASSQATGGIHNEQYF. The CDR3 DNA follows: TGTGCCAGCAGCCAAGCGACAGGGGGTATCCACAATGAGCAGTACTTC.

This clonotype was seen just once. A read error may account for a junction end that differs from germline. V is TRBV6-1 and J is TRBJ1-2; D not certain. Per germline, CDR1 MNHNS and CDR2 SASEGT. The CDR3 spans 12 residues. In DNA, the CDR3 is TGTGCCAGCAGTCAATACACCTATGGCTACACATTC. This translates into CASSQYTYGYTF.

CDR3 region: CASSHGVFGVTEAFF. CDR3 bases: TGTGCCAGCAGCCATGGGGTTTTTGGGGTCACTGAAGCTTTCTTT. The chain couples TRBV4-2 to TRBJ1-1, with D hard to call. CDR1 and CDR2 (germline): LGHNA, YNFKEQ. The CDR3 spans 15 residues. Between the trimmed V and J ends, which lost 3 bases and 4 bases, there was a span of 15 bases.

This clonotype was picked up a small number of times. The chain combines TRBV27 with TRBJ2-7; tentatively, D is TRBD1 (6 bases). The CDR3 spans 17 residues. The germline V and J ends were trimmed by 4 bases and 6 bases, with 25 bases remaining between them. Germline V gives CDR1 MNHEY, CDR2 SMNVEV (reference sequence). CDR3 nucleotides: TGTGCCAGCAGTTCACTCGCACCCGGGACACACCTCGCCGAGCAGTACTTC. Its protein product is CASSSLAPGTHLAEQYF.

The V call is TRBV7-3, the J call TRBJ2-1; D might be TRBD2 (5 bases). Germline CDR1 is SGHTA and CDR2 is FQGTGA. Deletions cut 5 bases from V and 7 bases from J, with 12 bases between. The CDR3 extends over 13 amino acids. DNA of the CDR3: TGTGCCAGCAGCCCCGACACGGGGAATGAGCAGTTCTTC. Protein: CASSPDTGNEQFF.

This chain joins TRBV30 and TRBJ2-5, with D perhaps matching TRBD1 or TRBD2 (5 bases each). V was shortened by 2 bases and J by 7 bases, with 14 bases between the two germline ends. Germline CDR1 is GTSNPN and CDR2 is SVGIG (reference sequence). This CDR3 has 13 residues. The CDR3 is CAWSSQGDGTQYF. In DNA form, the CDR3 reads TGTGCCTGGAGTAGTCAGGGAGATGGGACCCAGTACTTC. The full variable domain, with the rest looked up from reference TRBV30 and TRBJ2-5, is SQTIHQWPATLVQPVGSPLSLECTVEGTSNPNLYWYRQAAGRGLQLLFYSVGIGQISSEVPQNLSASRPQDRQFILSSKKLLLSDSGFYLCAWSSQGDGTQYFGPGTRLLVL.

Details on this clonotype: One end of the junction fails to match germline, which may point to a read error. The rearrangement links TRBV7-2 to TRBJ2-3; D is unclear. The CDR3 consists of 16 residues. Germline CDR1 is SGHTA and CDR2 is FQGNSA. CDR3 sequence: CAGSLVARTVADTQYF. CDR3 DNA sequence: TGTGCCGGCAGCTTAGTAGCCAGGACCGTCGCAGATACGCAGTATTTT.

The V and J genes are TRBV5-1 and TRBJ2-1; 16 positions match TRBD2. Trimming cost V 4 bases and J 11 bases; bases outside gene matches: 6. Per the germline V gene, CDR1 is SGHRS and CDR2 is YFSETQ. The CDR3 runs 15 residues. CDR3 sequence reads: CASSAGGLAGGQQFF. For the CDR3, the DNA is TGCGCCAGCAGCGCTGGGGGACTAGCGGGGGGGCAGCAGTTCTTC.